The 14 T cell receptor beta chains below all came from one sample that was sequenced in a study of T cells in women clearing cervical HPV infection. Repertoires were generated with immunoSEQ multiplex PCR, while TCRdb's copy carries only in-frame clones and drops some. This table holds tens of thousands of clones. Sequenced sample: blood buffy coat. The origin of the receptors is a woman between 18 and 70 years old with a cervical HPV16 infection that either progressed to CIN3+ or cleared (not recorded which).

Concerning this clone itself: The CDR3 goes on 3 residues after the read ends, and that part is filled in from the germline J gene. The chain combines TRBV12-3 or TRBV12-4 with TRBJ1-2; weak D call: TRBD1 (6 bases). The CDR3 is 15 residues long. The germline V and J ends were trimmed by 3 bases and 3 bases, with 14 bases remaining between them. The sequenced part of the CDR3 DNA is TGTGCCAGCAGTTTCCTGGGGGGGGCTGACTATGGC. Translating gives CASSFLGGADYG. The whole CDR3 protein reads CASSFLGGADYGYTF.

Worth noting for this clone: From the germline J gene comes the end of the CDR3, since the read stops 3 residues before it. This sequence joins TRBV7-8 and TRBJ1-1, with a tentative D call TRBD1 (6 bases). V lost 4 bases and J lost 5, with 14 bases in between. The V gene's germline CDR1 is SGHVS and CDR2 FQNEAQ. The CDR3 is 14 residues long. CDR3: CASSSSTGWTEAFF. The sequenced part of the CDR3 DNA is TGTGCCAGCAGCTCCTCGACAGGATGGACTGAA.

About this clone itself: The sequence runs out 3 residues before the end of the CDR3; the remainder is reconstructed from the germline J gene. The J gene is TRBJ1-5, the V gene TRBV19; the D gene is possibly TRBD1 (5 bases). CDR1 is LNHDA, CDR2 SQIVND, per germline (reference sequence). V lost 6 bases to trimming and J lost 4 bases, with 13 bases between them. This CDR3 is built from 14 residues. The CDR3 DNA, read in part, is TGTGCCAGTAGCCTCGCCGGGGGGAATCAGCCC. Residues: CASSLAGGNQP. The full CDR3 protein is CASSLAGGNQPQHF.

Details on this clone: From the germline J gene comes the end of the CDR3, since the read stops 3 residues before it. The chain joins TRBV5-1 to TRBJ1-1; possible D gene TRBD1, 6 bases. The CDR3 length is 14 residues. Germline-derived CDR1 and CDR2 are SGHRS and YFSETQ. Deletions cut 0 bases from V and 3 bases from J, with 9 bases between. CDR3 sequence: CASSLAGADTEAFF. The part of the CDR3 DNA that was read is TGCGCCAGCAGCTTGGCAGGGGCGGACACTGAA. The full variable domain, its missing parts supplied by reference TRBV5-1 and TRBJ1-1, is KAGVTQTPRYLIKTRGQQVTLSCSPISGHRSVSWYQQTPGQGLQFLFEYFSETQRNKGNFPGRFSGRQFSNSRSEMNVSTLELGDSALYLCASSLAGADTEAFFGQGTRLTVV.

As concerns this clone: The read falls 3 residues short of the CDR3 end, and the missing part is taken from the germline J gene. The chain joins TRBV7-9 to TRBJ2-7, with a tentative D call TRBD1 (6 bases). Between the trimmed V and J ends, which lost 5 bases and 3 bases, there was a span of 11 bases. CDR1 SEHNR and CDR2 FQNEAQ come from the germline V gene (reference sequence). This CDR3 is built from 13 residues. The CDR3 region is CASSTRQDYEQYF. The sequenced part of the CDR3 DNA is TGTGCCAGCAGCACACGACAGGACTACGAG.

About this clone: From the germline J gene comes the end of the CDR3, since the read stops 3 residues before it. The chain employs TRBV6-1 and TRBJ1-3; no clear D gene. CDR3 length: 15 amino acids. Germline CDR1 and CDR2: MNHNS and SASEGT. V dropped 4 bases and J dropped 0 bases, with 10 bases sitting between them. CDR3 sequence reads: CASSGIADSGNTIYF. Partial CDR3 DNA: TGTGCCAGCAGTGGCATAGCGGACTCTGGAAACACC.

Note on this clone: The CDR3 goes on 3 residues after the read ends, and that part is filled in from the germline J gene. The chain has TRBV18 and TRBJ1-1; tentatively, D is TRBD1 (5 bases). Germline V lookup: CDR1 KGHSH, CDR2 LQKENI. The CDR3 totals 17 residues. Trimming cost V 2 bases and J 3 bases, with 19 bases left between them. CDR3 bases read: TGTGCCAGCTCACCAATGGCCCTGGGAGGGGCGTACACTGAA. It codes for CASSPMALGGAYTE. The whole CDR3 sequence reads CASSPMALGGAYTEAFF.

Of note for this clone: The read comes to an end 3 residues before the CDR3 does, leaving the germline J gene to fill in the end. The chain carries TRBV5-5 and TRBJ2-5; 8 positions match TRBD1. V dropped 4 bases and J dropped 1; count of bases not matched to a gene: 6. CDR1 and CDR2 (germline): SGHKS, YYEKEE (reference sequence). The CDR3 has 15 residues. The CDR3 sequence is CASSKTTGGQETQYF. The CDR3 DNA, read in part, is TGTGCCAGCAGCAAGACCACAGGGGGCCAAGAGACC.

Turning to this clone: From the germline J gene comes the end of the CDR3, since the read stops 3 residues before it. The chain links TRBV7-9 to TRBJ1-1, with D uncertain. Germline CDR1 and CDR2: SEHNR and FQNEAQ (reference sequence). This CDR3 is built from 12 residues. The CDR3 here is CASSSTGSGAFF. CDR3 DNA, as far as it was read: TGTGCCAGCAGCTCAACGGGGTCTGGG.

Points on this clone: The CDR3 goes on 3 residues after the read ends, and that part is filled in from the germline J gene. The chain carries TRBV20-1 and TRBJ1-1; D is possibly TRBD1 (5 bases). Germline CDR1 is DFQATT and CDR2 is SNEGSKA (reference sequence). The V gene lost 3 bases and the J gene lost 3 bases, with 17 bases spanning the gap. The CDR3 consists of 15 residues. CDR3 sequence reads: CSARRTGGKDTEAFF. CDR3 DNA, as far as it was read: TGCAGTGCTAGGAGAACGGGGGGAAAGGACACTGAA.

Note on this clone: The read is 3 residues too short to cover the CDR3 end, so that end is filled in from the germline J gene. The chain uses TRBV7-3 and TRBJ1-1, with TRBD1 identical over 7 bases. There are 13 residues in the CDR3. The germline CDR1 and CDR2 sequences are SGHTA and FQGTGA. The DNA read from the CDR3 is TGTGCCAGCAGCTCTCGGACAGGCGGCGAA. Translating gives CASSSRTGGE. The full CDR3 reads CASSSRTGGEAFF.

The CDR3 spells CSAQTGPGELFF. CDR3 bases read: TGCAGTGCCCAGACAGGACCCGGGGAG. The chain couples TRBV20-1 to TRBJ2-2; TRBD1 might be the D (6 bases). The CDR3 end is not reached by the read, which stops 3 residues before it; the germline J gene fills it in. Looked up from germline, CDR1 is DFQATT and CDR2 is SNEGSKA (reference sequence). The CDR3 is 12 residues long. Trimming shortened V by 6 bases and J by 6 bases, and 11 bases separated the two germline ends.

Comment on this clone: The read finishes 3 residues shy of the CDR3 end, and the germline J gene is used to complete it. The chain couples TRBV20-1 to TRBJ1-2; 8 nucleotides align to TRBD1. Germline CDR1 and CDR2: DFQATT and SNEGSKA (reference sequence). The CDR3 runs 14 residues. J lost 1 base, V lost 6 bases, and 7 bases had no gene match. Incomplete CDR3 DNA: TGCAGTGCGTCGACAGGGGCCGATAACTATGGC. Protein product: CSASTGADNYG. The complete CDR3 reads CSASTGADNYGYTF.

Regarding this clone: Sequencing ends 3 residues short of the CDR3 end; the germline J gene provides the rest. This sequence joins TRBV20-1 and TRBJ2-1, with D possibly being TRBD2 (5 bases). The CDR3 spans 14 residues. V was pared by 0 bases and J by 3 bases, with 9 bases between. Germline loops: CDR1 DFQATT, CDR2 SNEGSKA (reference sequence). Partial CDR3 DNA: TGCAGTGCTAGAGATGAGGGTTTCTACAATGAG. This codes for CSARDEGFYNE. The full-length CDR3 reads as CSARDEGFYNEQFF.